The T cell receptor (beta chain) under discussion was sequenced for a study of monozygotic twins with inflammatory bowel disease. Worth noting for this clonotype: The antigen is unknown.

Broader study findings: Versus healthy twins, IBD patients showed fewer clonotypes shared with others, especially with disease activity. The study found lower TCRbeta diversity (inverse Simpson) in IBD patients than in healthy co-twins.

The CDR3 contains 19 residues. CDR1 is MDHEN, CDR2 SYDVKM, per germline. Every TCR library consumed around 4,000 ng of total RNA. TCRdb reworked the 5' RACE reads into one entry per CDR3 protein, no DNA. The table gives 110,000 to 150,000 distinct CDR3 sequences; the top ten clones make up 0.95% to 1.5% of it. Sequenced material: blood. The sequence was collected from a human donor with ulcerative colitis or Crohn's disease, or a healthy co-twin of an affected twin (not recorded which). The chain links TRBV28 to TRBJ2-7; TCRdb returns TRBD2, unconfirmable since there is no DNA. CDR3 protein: CATHPPGTSGRAGSYEQYF.